The clone carrying this T cell receptor (beta chain) was detected only a few times. The sample comes from a study of cytomegalovirus exposure and HLA in healthy donors. Study information: As an earlier analysis found, about 179 million T cells yielded about 120 million unique TCR beta sequences. A data release that came early held some 84 million unique TCRs from HLA-typed donors. Falling in the Caucasian-associated ancestry cluster were less than 85% of 350 to 400 genotyped donors.

CDR3 length: 16 amino acids. With 2 bases removed from V and 0 bases from J, the gap between germline ends came to 11 bases. Germline V gene data show CDR1 as KGHSH and CDR2 as LQKENI. Vbeta (60) and Jbeta (13) primers were used in the PCR. Original processing notes: There were about 80 million unique TCR beta chains by a later count, and 10 million to 12 million of them were shared. TCRdb keeps only in-frame clones here, not all; method: immunoSEQ multiplex PCR. V and J calls and clone size are given by that table; D and trimming were obtained from the DNA. Here the sample spans around 97,000 clones, approximately 79% being singletons.

Input material: PBMCs. The TCR sequence derives from a man aged 50 or older in good health and CMV-seropositive. The chain links TRBV18 to TRBJ2-1; D is perhaps TRBD2 (5 bases). This CDR3 reads CASSPKSRDSYNEQFF. The CDR3 nucleotides read TGTGCCAGCTCACCAAAAAGTCGGGACTCCTACAATGAGCAGTTCTTC.